This TCR beta chain appears in the sequencing data of a study of cytomegalovirus exposure and HLA in healthy donors. The study, taken as a whole, reports: An Asian-associated ancestry cluster reportedly showed fewer N-insertions than the approximately 630-donor mean in a later analysis. Productive rates of about 87% or about 30% were seen for most TCR beta V segments in an earlier analysis.

Primers included in the PCR were 60 Vbeta and 13 Jbeta primers. The protocol was immunoSEQ multiplex PCR, while the TCRdb copy is restricted to in-frame clones and leaves out a portion. The table lists nearly 200,000 clones, about 79% of them singletons, with roughly 0.098% in the top ten. Trimming removed 0 bases from V and 8 bases from J, with 11 bases in between. This CDR3 spans 15 amino acids. CDR1 and CDR2 from the germline V gene are LGHNA and YSLEER. In its sample, this clone was seen once. Its antigen remains unknown. The receptor was derived from a boy younger than 10 in good health and CMV-seronegative. The material sequenced was PBMCs. The V and J genes are TRBV4-3 and TRBJ1-6; D call uncertain. CDR3 in DNA: TGCGCCAGCAGCCAAGATAGCGGCGGCTATTCACCCCTCCACTTT. It yields the protein CASSQDSGGYSPLHF.